This TCR beta chain originates from a study of shared clonotypes between healthy human individuals. It was across several immunoSEQ plates that each subset's genomic DNA was evenly split. Authors' methods: Junction-only sequences without quality scores came from ImmunoSEQ, so filtering differed. Using immunoSEQ multiplex PCR, the repertoire was profiled, and TCRdb retains in-frame clones only, with some absent. The DNA gave D and trimming, while V, J and clone size come from that table. The repertoire has 1.6 million or so clones, around 95% of them found once; the top ten carry roughly 1.1%. The CDR3 totals 17 residues. J was trimmed by 4 bases and V by 2 bases; bases with no gene match: 11. The germline V gene has CDR1 SGHTA and CDR2 FQGTGA. Comments on this clone: Its specificity is unknown.

Whole-study findings and limits: Generation probability values for non-shared clonotypes were lower than those for clonotypes shared by all four donors.

The TCR sequence derives from a man aged 25-45 years in good health. Input material: naive CD4+ T cells sorted from blood. This sample's subset: CD45RA+ positively selected. V and J are TRBV7-3 and TRBJ2-7, with 10 bases that match TRBD2. The CDR3 here is CASSLSLSPSGRYEQYF. Here the CDR3 DNA reads TGTGCCAGCAGCTTATCCCTCAGTCCTAGCGGGAGATACGAGCAGTACTTC.